This entry describes one TCR beta chain. The sample comes from a study of T cell responses to AZD1222 COVID-19 vaccine. Some clones are missing from TCRdb's copy, which holds only in-frame ones; the method was immunoSEQ multiplex PCR. The table records some 15,000 clones, approximately 90% of them present only once. V was trimmed by 6 bases and J by 5 bases, leaving 7 bases between them. The V gene's germline CDR1 is MDHEN and CDR2 SYDVKM. This CDR3 has 11 residues. This TCR was recovered from an adult who received the AZD1222 COVID-19 vaccine. This chain joins TRBV28 and TRBJ2-5; the D gene is possibly TRBD2 (5 bases). Sequenced material: peripheral blood, taken 28 days after the second AZD1222 dose. The CDR3 loop reads CASSRGETQYF. The CDR3 bases are TGTGCCAGCAGCCGAGGGGAGACCCAGTACTTC. The variable domain in full, completed from reference TRBV28 and TRBJ2-5, reads DVKVTQSSRYLVKRTGEKVFLECVQDMDHENMFWYRQDPGLGLRLIYFSYDVKMKEKGDIPEGYSVSREKKERFSLILESASTNQTSMYLCASSRGETQYFGPGTRLLVL.